This entry concerns a single T cell receptor (beta chain). The repertoire was sequenced with immunoSEQ multiplex PCR; TCRdb's copy has only in-frame clones and lacks some. The repertoire holds roughly 25,000 clones, with roughly 80% as singletons. This sample is drawn from a study of PD-L1 blockade in urothelial cancer. Study-wide background: Analysis of the blood was performed 3 weeks (second dose) and 6 weeks after treatment start.

V dropped 3 bases and J dropped 6 bases, with 23 bases sitting between them. The CDR3 runs 17 residues. Germline CDR1 GTSNPN, CDR2 SVGIG (reference sequence). The V gene is TRBV30, the J gene TRBJ2-2, with a tentative D call TRBD2 (7 bases). Sequences were derived from PBMCs, sampled around atezolizumab (anti-PD-L1) treatment. The TCR originated in a man between 65 and 80 years old with urothelial cancer. The CDR3 DNA sequence: TGTGCCTGGAGGGACAACTCCTGGGGGGGCGAGGCCGGGGAGCTGTTTTTT. It yields the protein CAWRDNSWGGEAGELFF.